This TCR beta chain came from a study of T-cell memory formation after mild COVID-19. As for this clonotype: As yet, its antigen is unknown.

TCRdb used MiXCR to reprocess the 5' RACE reads, holding one entry per CDR3 protein. The sample includes 410,000 or so distinct CDR3 sequences, around a quarter seen only once; the top ten take around 13%. The study, taken as a whole, reports: Clones which contracted sat mainly in CM and EM if CD4+, and in EMRA if CD8+. Clones that shrank (day 15 to 85) were balanced CD4/CD8, whereas later expanders leaned CD4+.

Germline assignment: CDR1 SGHRS and CDR2 YFSETQ. Trimming removed 0 bases from V and 5 bases from J, with 12 bases in between. There are 15 residues in the CDR3. The rearrangement uses TRBV5-1 and TRBJ1-5; no reliable D call. The sequence was collected from an adult woman who had mild COVID-19 (a few samples of this study predate the infection). Cell type and time point are not known. Sequenced input: PBMCs or a T cell subset sorted from them (not recorded which). CDR3 nucleotide sequence: TGCGCCAGCAGCTTGGGGACGGAATTAGATCAGCCCCAGCATTTT. Its protein product is CASSLGTELDQPQHF.